The T cell receptor (beta chain) described here comes from a study of T cell changes during pregnancy in multiple sclerosis. TCRdb's table, derived via immunoSEQ multiplex PCR, lists solely in-frame clones and lacks some. Of 50,000 to 60,000 clones in the sample, around nine tenths were seen once. The CDR3 runs 16 residues. V lost 0 bases, J lost 5 bases, and 4 bases stayed unmatched. Germline-derived CDR1 and CDR2 are SNHLY and FYNNEI. The input for sequencing was CD4+ T cells from peripheral blood mononuclear cells, taken in the third trimester of pregnancy. The clonotype was recovered from a female donor with multiple sclerosis, enrolled in a pregnancy study. The rearrangement joins TRBV2 to TRBJ2-1; 10 nucleotides line up with TRBD2. The CDR3 DNA reads as TGTGCCAGCAGTGAAGCTGGAGCGGGGGGGCACAATGAGCAGTTCTTC. It is translated as CASSEAGAGGHNEQFF.